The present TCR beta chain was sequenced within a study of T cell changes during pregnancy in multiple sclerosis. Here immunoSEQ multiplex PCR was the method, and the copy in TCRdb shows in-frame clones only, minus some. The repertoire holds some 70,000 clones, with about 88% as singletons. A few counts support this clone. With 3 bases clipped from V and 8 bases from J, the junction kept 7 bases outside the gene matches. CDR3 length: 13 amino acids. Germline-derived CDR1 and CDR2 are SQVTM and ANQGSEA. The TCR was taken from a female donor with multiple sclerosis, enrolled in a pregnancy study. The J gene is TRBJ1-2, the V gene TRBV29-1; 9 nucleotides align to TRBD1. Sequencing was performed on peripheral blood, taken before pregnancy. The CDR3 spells CSVDGTGILGYTF. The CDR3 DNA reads TGCAGCGTTGACGGGACAGGGATTTTGGGCTACACCTTC.